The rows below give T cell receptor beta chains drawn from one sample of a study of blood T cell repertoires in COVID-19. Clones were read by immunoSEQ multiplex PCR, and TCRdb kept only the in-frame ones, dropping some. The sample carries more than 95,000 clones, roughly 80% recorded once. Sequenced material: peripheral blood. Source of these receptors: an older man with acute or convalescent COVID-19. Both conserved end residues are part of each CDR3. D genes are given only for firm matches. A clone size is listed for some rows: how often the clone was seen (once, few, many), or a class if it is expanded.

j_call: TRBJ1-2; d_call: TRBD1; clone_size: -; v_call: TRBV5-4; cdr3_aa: CASSRGQGDYGYTF; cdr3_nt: TGTGCCAGCAGTCGGGGACAGGGGGACTATGGCTACACCTTC
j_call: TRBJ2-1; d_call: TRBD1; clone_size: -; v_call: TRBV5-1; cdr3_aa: CASTPGQGYNEQFF; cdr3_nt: TGCGCCAGCACCCCAGGACAGGGCTACAATGAGCAGTTCTTC
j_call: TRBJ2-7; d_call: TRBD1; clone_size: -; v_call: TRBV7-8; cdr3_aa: CASSGQGIYEQYF; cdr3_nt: TGTGCCAGCAGTGGACAGGGGATTTACGAGCAGTACTTC
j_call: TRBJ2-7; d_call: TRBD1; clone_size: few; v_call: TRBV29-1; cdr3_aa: CSAGGTGGVEQYF; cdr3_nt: TGCAGCGCTGGGGGGACAGGGGGCGTCGAGCAGTACTTC
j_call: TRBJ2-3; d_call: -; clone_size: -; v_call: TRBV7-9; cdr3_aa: CASSLIGEGTDTQYF; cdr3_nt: TGTGCCAGCAGCTTAATCGGAGAGGGCACAGATACGCAGTATTTT
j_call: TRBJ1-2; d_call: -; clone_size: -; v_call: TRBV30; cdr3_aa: CAWIGGNYGYTF; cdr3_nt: TGTGCCTGGATAGGGGGAAACTATGGCTACACCTTC
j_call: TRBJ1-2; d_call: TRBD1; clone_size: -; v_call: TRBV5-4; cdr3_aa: CASSDAGTASNGYTF; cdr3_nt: TGTGCCAGCAGCGATGCCGGGACAGCCTCAAATGGCTACACCTTC
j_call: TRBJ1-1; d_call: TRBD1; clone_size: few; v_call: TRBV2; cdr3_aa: CASDTGQGFQITYGAFF; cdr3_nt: TGTGCCAGCGATACGGGACAGGGGTTTCAGATCACTTATGGAGCTTTCTTT
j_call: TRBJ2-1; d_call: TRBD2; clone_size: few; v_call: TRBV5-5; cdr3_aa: CASSFSRGDSYNEQFF; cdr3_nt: TGTGCCAGCAGCTTCAGTCGGGGGGACTCCTACAATGAGCAGTTCTTC
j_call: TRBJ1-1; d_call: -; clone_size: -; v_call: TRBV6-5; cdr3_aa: CASKGVVGTLLGAFF; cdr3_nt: TGTGCCAGCAAGGGGGTGGTAGGTACACTGTTGGGAGCTTTCTTT
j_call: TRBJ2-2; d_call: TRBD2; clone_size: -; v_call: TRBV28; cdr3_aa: CASRGGGPGELFF; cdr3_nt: TGTGCCAGCAGAGGCGGGGGACCCGGGGAGCTGTTTTTT
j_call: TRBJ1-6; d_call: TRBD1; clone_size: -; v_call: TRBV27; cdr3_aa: CASTPSPTGYNSPLHF; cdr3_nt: TGTGCCAGCACCCCCTCCCCGACAGGGTATAATTCACCCCTCCACTTT
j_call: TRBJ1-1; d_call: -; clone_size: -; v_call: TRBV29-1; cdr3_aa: CSSRRGINTEAFF; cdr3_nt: TGCAGCTCCCGGCGGGGGATTAACACTGAAGCTTTCTTT
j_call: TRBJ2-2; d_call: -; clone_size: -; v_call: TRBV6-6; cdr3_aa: CASSYPQGAGELFF; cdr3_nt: TGTGCCAGCAGTTACCCACAGGGTGCCGGGGAGCTGTTTTTT
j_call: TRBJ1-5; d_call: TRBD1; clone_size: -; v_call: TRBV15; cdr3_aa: CATRPGQGNQPQHF; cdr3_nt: TGTGCCACCAGACCTGGACAGGGCAATCAGCCCCAGCATTTT
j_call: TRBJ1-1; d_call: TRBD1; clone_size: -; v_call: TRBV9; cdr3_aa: CASSPGRGLTEAFF; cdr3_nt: TGTGCCAGCAGCCCAGGCAGGGGGCTCACTGAAGCTTTCTTT
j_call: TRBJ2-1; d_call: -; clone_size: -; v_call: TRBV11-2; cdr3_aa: CASRTGGVNNEQFF; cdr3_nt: TGTGCCAGCAGAACAGGGGGGGTAAACAATGAGCAGTTCTTC
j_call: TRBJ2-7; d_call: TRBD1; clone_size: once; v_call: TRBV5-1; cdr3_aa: CASSKTGRAYEQYF; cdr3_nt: TGCGCCAGCAGCAAGACAGGGAGAGCCTACGAGCAGTACTTC
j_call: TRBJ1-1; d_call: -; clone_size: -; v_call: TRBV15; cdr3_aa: CATSRRQGSREAFF; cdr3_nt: TGTGCCACCAGCAGAAGGCAGGGGTCGAGGGAAGCTTTCTTT
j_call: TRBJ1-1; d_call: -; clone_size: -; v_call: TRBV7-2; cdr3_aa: CASSPRQNTEAFF; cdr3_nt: TGTGCCAGCAGCCCGCGACAGAACACTGAAGCTTTCTTT
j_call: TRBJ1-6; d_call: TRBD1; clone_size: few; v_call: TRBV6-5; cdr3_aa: CASSYSTGDNSPLHF; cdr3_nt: TGTGCCAGCAGTTATTCGACAGGGGATAATTCACCCCTCCACTTT
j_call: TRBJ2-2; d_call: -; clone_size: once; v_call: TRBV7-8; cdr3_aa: CASSLGQNTGELFF; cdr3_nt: TGTGCCAGCAGCTTAGGGCAGAACACCGGGGAGCTGTTTTTT